There are many counts of the clone carrying this T cell receptor (beta chain). Its antigen is currently unknown. Per germline, CDR1 DFQATT and CDR2 SNEGSKA (reference sequence). The V gene end was trimmed by 1 base and the J gene end by 5 bases; junction bases not matched to a gene: 5. This CDR3 has 14 amino acids. The record originates from a study of T cells in Graves' hyperthyroidism and ophthalmopathy. Across the study: The authors collected peripheral blood at initial diagnosis, before any treatment.

Template material for amplifying TCR beta CDR3 regions consisted of RNA transcripts. During a first-round RT-PCR of the TCR CDR3, the HTBI primer set was used. MiXCR was run by TCRdb on the multiplex PCR reads, yielding one entry per CDR3 protein. The data hold 250,000 to 300,000 distinct CDR3 sequences, with roughly 15% observed a single time. Findings and caveats of the study: A model of 13 V-J pairs discriminated ophthalmopathy from stable hyperthyroidism. Model-based prediction identified ophthalmopathy a median 6.5 months prior to its onset. Blood shared most expanded thyroid clonotypes above 0.001.

Material for sequencing was blood. This TCR came from a woman in her forties with Graves' hyperthyroidism. J is TRBJ2-5 and V is TRBV20-1, with 9 bases aligning to TRBD1. CDR3 amino acids: CSARVTGGAETQYF. The CDR3 DNA reads as TGCAGTGCTAGAGTCACAGGGGGCGCGGAGACCCAGTACTTC.